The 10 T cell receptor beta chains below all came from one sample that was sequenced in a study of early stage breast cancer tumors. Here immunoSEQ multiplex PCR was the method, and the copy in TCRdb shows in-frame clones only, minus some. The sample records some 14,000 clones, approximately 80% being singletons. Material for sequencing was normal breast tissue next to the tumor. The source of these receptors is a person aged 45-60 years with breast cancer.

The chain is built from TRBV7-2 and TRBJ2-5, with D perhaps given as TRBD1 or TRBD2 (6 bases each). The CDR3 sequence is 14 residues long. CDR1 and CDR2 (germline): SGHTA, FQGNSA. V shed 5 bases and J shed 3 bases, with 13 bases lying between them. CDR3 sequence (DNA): TGTGCCAGCAGCCTAGGGGGGAACGAAGAGACCCAGTACTTC. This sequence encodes CASSLGGNEETQYF.

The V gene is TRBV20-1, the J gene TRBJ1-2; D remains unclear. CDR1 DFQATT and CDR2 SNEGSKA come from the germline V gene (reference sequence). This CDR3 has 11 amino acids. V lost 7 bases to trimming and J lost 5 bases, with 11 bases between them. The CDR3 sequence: CSVSDWYGYTF. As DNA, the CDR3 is TGCAGTGTTTCAGACTGGTATGGCTACACCTTC.

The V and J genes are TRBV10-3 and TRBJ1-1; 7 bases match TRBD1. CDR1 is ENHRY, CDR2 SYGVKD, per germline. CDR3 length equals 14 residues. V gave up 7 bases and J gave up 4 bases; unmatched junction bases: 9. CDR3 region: CAIKEGARVTEAFF. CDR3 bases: TGTGCCATCAAGGAGGGGGCGCGGGTCACTGAAGCTTTCTTT.

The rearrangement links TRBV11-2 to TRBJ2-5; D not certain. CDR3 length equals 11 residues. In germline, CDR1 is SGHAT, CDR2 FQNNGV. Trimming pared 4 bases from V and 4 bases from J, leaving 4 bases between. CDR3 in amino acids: CASSSPETQYF. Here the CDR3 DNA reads TGTGCCAGCAGCTCCCCAGAGACCCAGTACTTC.

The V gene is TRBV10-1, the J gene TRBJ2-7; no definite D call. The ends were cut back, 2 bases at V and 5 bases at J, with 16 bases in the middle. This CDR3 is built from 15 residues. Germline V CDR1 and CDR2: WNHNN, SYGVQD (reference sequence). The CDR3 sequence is CASSESSSGIDEQYF. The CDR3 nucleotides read TGCGCCAGCAGTGAGAGTAGTAGTGGTATTGACGAGCAGTACTTC.

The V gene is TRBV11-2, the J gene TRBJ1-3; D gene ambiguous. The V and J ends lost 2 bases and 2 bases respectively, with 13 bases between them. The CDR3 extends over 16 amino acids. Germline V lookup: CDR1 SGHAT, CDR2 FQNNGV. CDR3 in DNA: TGTGCCAGCAGCTTATCGGCTGTAGGGCCTGGAAACACCATATATTTT. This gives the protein CASSLSAVGPGNTIYF. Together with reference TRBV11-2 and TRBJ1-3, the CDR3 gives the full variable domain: EAGVAQSPRYKIIEKRQSVAFWCNPISGHATLYWYQQILGQGPKLLIQFQNNGVVDDSQLPKDRFSAERLKGVDSTLKIQPAKLEDSAVYLCASSLSAVGPGNTIYFGEGSWLTVV.

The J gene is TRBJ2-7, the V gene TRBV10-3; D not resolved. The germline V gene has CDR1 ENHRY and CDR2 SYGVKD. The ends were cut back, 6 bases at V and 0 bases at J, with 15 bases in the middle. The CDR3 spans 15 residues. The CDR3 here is CAISPQAGSSYEQYF. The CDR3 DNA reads TGTGCCATCAGCCCCCAGGCCGGAAGCTCCTACGAGCAGTACTTC.

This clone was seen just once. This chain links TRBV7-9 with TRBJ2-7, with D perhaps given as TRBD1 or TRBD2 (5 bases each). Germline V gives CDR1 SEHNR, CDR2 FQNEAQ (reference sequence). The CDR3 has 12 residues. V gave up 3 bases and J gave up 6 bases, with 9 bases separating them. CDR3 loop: CASSLMGTEQYF. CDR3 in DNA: TGTGCCAGCAGCTTGATGGGGACCGAGCAGTACTTC.

CDR3 nucleotides: TGTGCCAGCAGCCTAGGACAGGGTTATGGCTACACCTTC. Its protein is CASSLGQGYGYTF. The chain combines TRBV7-9 with TRBJ1-2; 8 bases are a match to TRBD1. Trimming at V came to 5 bases and at J to 5 bases, leaving 4 bases not matched to a gene. Germline loops: CDR1 SEHNR, CDR2 FQNEAQ (reference sequence). This CDR3 is built from 13 residues.

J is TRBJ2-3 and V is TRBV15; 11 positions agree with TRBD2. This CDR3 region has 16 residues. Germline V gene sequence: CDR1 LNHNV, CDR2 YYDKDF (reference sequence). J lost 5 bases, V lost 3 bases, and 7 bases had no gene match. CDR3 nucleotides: TGTGCCACCAGCAGGGATAGCGGGGGGGCCTTAGATACGCAGTATTTT. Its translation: CATSRDSGGALDTQYF.